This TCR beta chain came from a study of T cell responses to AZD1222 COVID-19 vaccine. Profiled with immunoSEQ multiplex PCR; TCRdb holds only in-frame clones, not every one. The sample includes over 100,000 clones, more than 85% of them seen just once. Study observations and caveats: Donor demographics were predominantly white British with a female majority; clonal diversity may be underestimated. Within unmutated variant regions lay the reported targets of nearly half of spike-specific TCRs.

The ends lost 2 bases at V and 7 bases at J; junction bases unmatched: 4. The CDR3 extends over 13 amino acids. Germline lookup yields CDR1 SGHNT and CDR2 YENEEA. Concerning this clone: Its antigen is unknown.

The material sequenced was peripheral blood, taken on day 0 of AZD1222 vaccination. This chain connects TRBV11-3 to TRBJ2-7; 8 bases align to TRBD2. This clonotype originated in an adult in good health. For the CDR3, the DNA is TGTGCCAGCAGCTTATCTCGGGAGGGGGAGCAGTACTTC. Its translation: CASSLSREGEQYF.